The 18 T cell receptor beta chains below were found in one sample sequenced in a study of T cell responses to AZD1222 COVID-19 vaccine. Sequencing was performed with immunoSEQ multiplex PCR; in TCRdb, only in-frame clones are kept and a portion is missing. The sample includes 100,000 or so clones, more than 90% of them seen just once. The specimen comprised peripheral blood, sampled on day 0 of AZD1222 vaccination. The receptors stem from an adult in good health.

The V gene is TRBV15, the J gene TRBJ2-7; 16 positions agree with TRBD2. CDR3 size: 18 residues. V shed 1 base and J 5 bases; nucleotides not matched to a gene: 8. The germline V gene encodes CDR1 LNHNV and CDR2 YYDKDF (reference sequence). The CDR3 DNA is TGTGCCACCAGCAGAGGGGGGACTAGCGGGAGGGCTGGGAACGAGCAGTACTTC. This encodes CATSRGGTSGRAGNEQYF.

The CDR3 sequence: CASSQEGDYEQYF. In nucleotides, the CDR3 is TGCGCCAGCAGCCAAGAAGGAGACTACGAGCAGTACTTC. The V call is TRBV4-1, the J call TRBJ2-7; D call uncertain. The germline V and J ends were trimmed by 0 bases and 3 bases, with 6 bases remaining between them. The CDR3 consists of 13 residues. The germline V gene encodes CDR1 MGHRA and CDR2 YSYEKL.

This chain links TRBV7-9 with TRBJ2-3; maybe TRBD1 (6 bases). Per germline, CDR1 SEHNR and CDR2 FQNEAQ (reference sequence). The CDR3 runs 15 residues. V lost 1 base to trimming and J lost 0 bases, with 8 bases between them. DNA for the CDR3: TGTGCCAGCAGCTTAGGTCAGGGGAGCACAGATACGCAGTATTTT. Its protein product is CASSLGQGSTDTQYF.

J is TRBJ2-7 and V is TRBV6-6, with D perhaps TRBD2 (5 bases). Germline V lookup: CDR1 MNHNY, CDR2 SVGAGI (reference sequence). The CDR3 totals 14 residues. Trimming cost V 7 bases and J 1 base, with 14 bases left between them. CDR3 protein: CASTAGLPSYEQYF. The CDR3, as DNA: TGTGCCAGCACGGCGGGCCTGCCTTCCTACGAGCAGTACTTC.

The count of this clone is one. The chain couples TRBV30 to TRBJ2-2; D is uncertain. Germline lookup yields CDR1 GTSNPN and CDR2 SVGIG (reference sequence). The ends were cut back, 1 base at V and 4 bases at J, with 4 bases in the middle. This CDR3 region has 12 residues. This CDR3 is CAWSGPTGELFF. CDR3 coding DNA: TGTGCCTGGAGTGGGCCCACCGGGGAGCTGTTTTTT.

The CDR3 nucleotides read TGTGCCAGCAGCCGGACTAGCGCGTACACAGATACGCAGTATTTT. This encodes CASSRTSAYTDTQYF. The rearrangement joins TRBV14 to TRBJ2-3; 9 bases match TRBD2. J was trimmed by 2 bases and V by 4 bases; bases with no gene match: 4. The CDR3 runs to 15 residues. Germline V lookup: CDR1 SGHDN, CDR2 FVKESK.

The count of this clone is one. The CDR3 sequence is CASSLVAAVSGNTIYF. For the CDR3, the DNA is TGTGCCAGCAGCTTAGTAGCGGCAGTTTCTGGAAACACCATATATTTT. This sequence joins TRBV7-9 and TRBJ1-3; D is unclear. V shed 1 base and J shed 1 base, with 11 bases lying between them. The CDR3 covers 16 residues. Germline CDR1 and CDR2: SEHNR and FQNEAQ (reference sequence).

This chain links TRBV30 with TRBJ1-4, with D unresolved. In germline, CDR1 is GTSNPN, CDR2 SVGIG (reference sequence). Trimming removed 2 bases from V and 8 bases from J, with 9 bases in between. The CDR3 has 12 amino acids. For the CDR3, the DNA is TGTGCCTGGAGTCCTCGTGGAGAAAAACTGTTTTTT. It encodes CAWSPRGEKLFF.

The rearrangement joins TRBV19 to TRBJ2-7; weak D call: TRBD2 (6 bases). The germline V gene encodes CDR1 LNHDA and CDR2 SQIVND (reference sequence). V dropped 5 bases and J dropped 3 bases, with 14 bases sitting between them. The CDR3 runs 14 residues. CDR3 amino acids: CASSPRGGVYEQYF. The CDR3 bases are TGTGCCAGTAGTCCCCGGGGAGGCGTCTACGAGCAGTACTTC.

In this sample, this clone turned up once. This rearrangement joins TRBV27 to TRBJ2-5; TRBD1 matches at 10 bases. Germline CDR1 MNHEY, CDR2 SMNVEV (reference sequence). The CDR3 loop spans 15 amino acids. Trimming removed 3 bases from V and 5 bases from J; junction bases left unmatched: 6. The CDR3 sequence: CASSFLGQGMETQYF. The CDR3 DNA sequence: TGTGCCAGCAGTTTTTTGGGACAGGGGATGGAGACCCAGTACTTC.

This clone was seen only a few times. The rearrangement links TRBV4-1 to TRBJ1-2; D is ambiguous. V was pared by 0 bases and J by 5 bases, with 1 base between. This CDR3 has 11 residues. Germline CDR1 reads MGHRA; CDR2 reads YSYEKL. The CDR3: CASSQDYGYTF. CDR3 coding DNA: TGCGCCAGCAGCCAAGATTATGGCTACACCTTC.

The chain carries TRBV7-3 and TRBJ1-1; the D gene is possibly TRBD1 (6 bases). CDR1 and CDR2 (germline): SGHTA, FQGTGA. The germline V and J ends were trimmed by 1 base and 2 bases, with 14 bases remaining between them. The CDR3 spans 16 residues. This CDR3 reads CASSLNPPGANTEAFF. For the CDR3, the DNA is TGTGCCAGCAGCTTAAATCCCCCAGGGGCTAACACTGAAGCTTTCTTT.

CDR3 amino acids: CASSLTHAEAFF. In DNA form, the CDR3 reads TGTGCCAGCAGCTTAACCCACGCTGAAGCTTTCTTT. The gene calls are TRBV7-9 and TRBJ1-1; D is unresolved. This CDR3 contains 12 residues. Trimming pared 2 bases from V and 6 bases from J, leaving 7 bases between. The germline V gene encodes CDR1 SEHNR and CDR2 FQNEAQ (reference sequence).

V gene TRBV6-1 combines with J gene TRBJ1-5; 9 nucleotides match TRBD1. The CDR3 covers 15 residues. Germline trimming cut 5 bases from V and 5 bases from J; bases unmatched to any gene: 7. Germline CDR1 reads MNHNS; CDR2 reads SASEGT. CDR3 coding DNA: TGTGCCAGCAGTTCTCTTTGGACAGGGGATCAGCCCCAGCATTTT. Translation: CASSSLWTGDQPQHF.

CDR3 DNA: TGTGCCAGTACCCCGACAGGGAAAGACGAGCAGTACTTC. It specifies CASTPTGKDEQYF. The chain employs TRBV19 and TRBJ2-7; 7 positions match TRBD1. CDR1 LNHDA and CDR2 SQIVND come from the germline V gene (reference sequence). The CDR3 has 13 residues. V lost 7 bases, J lost 5 bases, and 8 bases stayed unmatched.

The gene calls are TRBV6-1 and TRBJ1-6; no clear D gene. Deletions cut 2 bases from V and 7 bases from J, with 6 bases between. The CDR3 is 13 residues long. Germline V gene lookup returns CDR1 MNHNS and CDR2 SASEGT. CDR3 loop: CASSERRNSPLHF. Here the CDR3 DNA reads TGTGCCAGCAGTGAACGGAGAAATTCACCCCTCCACTTT.

CDR3 bases: TGTGCCAGTAGCCACCCAACGGGACTAGCGGGGGATTTGATTGGTACGCAGTATTTT. This codes for CASSHPTGLAGDLIGTQYF. The rearrangement uses TRBV19 and TRBJ2-3; TRBD2 matches 14 bases. The J segment lost 8 bases and the V segment lost 6 bases, leaving 19 bases of the junction unmatched. The germline CDR1 and CDR2 sequences are LNHDA and SQIVND (reference sequence). CDR3 length equals 19 residues. Based on the CDR3 plus reference TRBV19 and TRBJ2-3, the full variable domain is DGGITQSPKYLFRKEGQNVTLSCEQNLNHDAMYWYRQDPGQGLRLIYYSQIVNDFQKGDIAEGYSVSREKKESFPLTVTSAQKNPTAFYLCASSHPTGLAGDLIGTQYFGPGTRLTVL.

The rearrangement joins TRBV7-2 to TRBJ1-2; D not resolved. V was cut by 5 bases and J by 0 bases, with 13 bases left in between. This CDR3 has 15 amino acids. Per germline, CDR1 SGHTA and CDR2 FQGNSA. The CDR3 loop is CASSPEGTANYGYTF. Here the CDR3 DNA reads TGTGCCAGCAGCCCGGAGGGAACGGCTAACTATGGCTACACCTTC. Supplemented by reference TRBV7-2 and TRBJ1-2, the full variable domain reads GAGVSQSPSNKVTEKGKDVELRCDPISGHTALYWYRQSLGQGLEFLIYFQGNSAPDKSGLPSDRFSAERTGGSVSTLTIQRTQQEDSAVYLCASSPEGTANYGYTFGSGTRLTVV.